This TCR beta chain was captured in a study of control samples from healthy donors and cancer patients. Method: immunoSEQ multiplex PCR; TCRdb's copy keeps in-frame clones and lacks some. This table has about 92,000 clones, 82% appearing once. This TCR came from a woman aged 60-70 years in good health. The sample was blood.

The CDR3 DNA sequence: TGTGCCAGCAGTGGGGACTGGGCCCCAAACACCGGGGAGCTGTTTTTT. This sequence encodes CASSGDWAPNTGELFF. The rearrangement uses TRBV2 and TRBJ2-2, with D possibly being TRBD2 (6 bases). V was cut by 4 bases and J by 2 bases, with 14 bases left in between. The CDR3 consists of 16 residues. Per the germline V gene, CDR1 is SNHLY and CDR2 is FYNNEI.